Listed below are T cell receptor beta chains from one sample, sequenced in a study of blood T cell repertoires in COVID-19. Sequencing used immunoSEQ multiplex PCR; TCRdb keeps in-frame clones, though not all of them. The table has over 110,000 clones, around 83% seen once; the top ten hold approximately 10%. Sequenced: peripheral blood. All receptors derive from a man between 60 and 75 years old with active or convalescent COVID-19. The CDR3 runs from the conserved cysteine through the conserved F or W. The D gene is left open where the match is weak. Size values are once, few and many counts, or a class for expanded clones, and some rows have none.

d_gene	j_gene	v_gene	abundance	CDR3nt	CDR3aa
TRBD1	TRBJ1-5	TRBV2	NA	TGTGCCAGCAGAAGGACAGGGGGCGGTCAGCCCCAGCATTTT	CASRRTGGGQPQHF
NA	TRBJ2-7	TRBV6-6	NA	TGTGCCAGCAGTCCACAGTTCTACGAGCAGTACTTC	CASSPQFYEQYF
TRBD1	TRBJ1-2	TRBV18	NA	TGTGCCAGCTCACCCGGTAGACAGGGGGACTATGGCTACACCTTC	CASSPGRQGDYGYTF
NA	TRBJ2-1	TRBV13	few	TGTGCCAGCAGCTTAGAAGGGGCGTACAATGAGCAGTTCTTC	CASSLEGAYNEQFF
NA	TRBJ2-1	TRBV10-1	NA	TGCGCCAGCAGTGAGTCGAGGGGGCTAGCGACTTACAATGAGCAGTTCTTC	CASSESRGLATYNEQFF
TRBD1	TRBJ1-1	TRBV11-2	NA	TGTGCCAGCAGCTCTAACAGGGGGATGAACACTGAAGCTTTCTTT	CASSSNRGMNTEAFF
NA	TRBJ1-5	TRBV30	NA	TGTGCCTGGAGTGTTCGGAATCAGCCCCAGCATTTT	CAWSVRNQPQHF
NA	TRBJ1-1	TRBV7-9	once	TGTGCCAGCAGCTTCGGGGAGAACACTGAAGCTTTCTTT	CASSFGENTEAFF
TRBD1	TRBJ1-1	TRBV27	NA	TGTGCCAGCAGTTTATCGGGGACAGTTAACACTGAAGCTTTCTTT	CASSLSGTVNTEAFF
NA	TRBJ1-1	TRBV9	NA	TGTGCCAGCAGCGTTGCCGTGGCAAACACTGAAGCTTTCTTT	CASSVAVANTEAFF
TRBD1	TRBJ2-6	TRBV7-9	NA	TGTGCCAGCAGTTCACCAACAGGGGCTGGGGCCAACGTCCTGACTTTC	CASSSPTGAGANVLTF
TRBD2	TRBJ2-1	TRBV6-6	NA	TGTGCCAGCAGGGGACTAGCGGGAGCAAATTACAATGAGCAGTTCTTC	CASRGLAGANYNEQFF
NA	TRBJ1-4	TRBV27	NA	TGTGCCAGCAGTCCAACGGGAGCAAATGAAAAACTGTTTTTT	CASSPTGANEKLFF
NA	TRBJ2-7	TRBV19	NA	TGTGCCAGTAGTATAGTTGGGGGGGGCGCCTACGAGCAGTACTTC	CASSIVGGGAYEQYF
TRBD1	TRBJ1-4	TRBV10-1	NA	TGCGCCAGCAGTGCGGGACAGGATGAAAAACTGTTTTTT	CASSAGQDEKLFF
NA	TRBJ1-5	TRBV7-9	once	TGTGCCAGCAGCTTAATGAGCCAGCCCCAGCATTTT	CASSLMSQPQHF
NA	TRBJ2-3	TRBV10-2	NA	TGCGCCAGCAGTGACAGGGCCCATGGCACAGATACGCAGTATTTT	CASSDRAHGTDTQYF
NA	TRBJ1-1	TRBV19	few	TGTGCCAGTAGTCCCCTCGGGGGGACGGGGACTGAAGCTTTCTTT	CASSPLGGTGTEAFF
TRBD2	TRBJ2-5	TRBV7-9	few	TGTGCCGCGACCCTTTTAGCGGGAGATGATCGAGAGACCCAGTACTTC	CAATLLAGDDRETQYF
NA	TRBJ1-1	TRBV24-1	once	TGTGCCACCAGAGACGACAGTCAGAACACTGAAGCTTTCTTT	CATRDDSQNTEAFF
TRBD2	TRBJ2-2	TRBV5-6	NA	TGTGCCAGCAGCTTTTTCGCGGGAGCGGTCTCCACCGGGGAGCTGTTTTTT	CASSFFAGAVSTGELFF
TRBD1	TRBJ1-1	TRBV6-5	many	TGTGCCAGCAGGAGTAACAGGGGGCCGGTGGCTGAAGCTTTCTTT	CASRSNRGPVAEAFF
NA	TRBJ1-4	TRBV15	NA	TGTGCCACCAGCAGAGACAGGGGCACTAATGAAAAACTGTTTTTT	CATSRDRGTNEKLFF
NA	TRBJ2-5	TRBV7-9	NA	TGTGCCAGCAGCTCTGGGGGGACCCTCGGAGAGACCCAGTACTTC	CASSSGGTLGETQYF
TRBD1	TRBJ2-6	TRBV23-1	NA	TGCGCCAGCTCTAACCGGGACAGGGGAATACTAGCTGGGGCCAACGTCCTGACTTTC	CASSNRDRGILAGANVLTF
TRBD1	TRBJ1-5	TRBV19	once	TGTGCCAGTAGACGGGACAGGGGAGGCAATCAGCCCCAGCATTTT	CASRRDRGGNQPQHF
TRBD1	TRBJ2-1	TRBV7-6	NA	TGTGCCAGCAGCAGCCGGCAGGGGGTCTACAATGAGCAGTTCTTC	CASSSRQGVYNEQFF
NA	TRBJ2-1	TRBV14	NA	TGTGCCAGCAGCCAGAGACTCAATAGCGGACTCGACAATGAGCAGTTCTTC	CASSQRLNSGLDNEQFF
TRBD1	TRBJ2-7	TRBV19	NA	TGTGCCAGTAGTATGCCGGGACAGGGACCGTACGAGCAGTACTTC	CASSMPGQGPYEQYF
TRBD1	TRBJ2-2	TRBV11-2	NA	TGTGCCAGCAGCTCAGGGGTTGGGACAGGGGGTCCCACCGGGGAGCTGTTTTTT	CASSSGVGTGGPTGELFF
NA	TRBJ1-6	TRBV28	NA	TGTGCCAGCAGTTTATCCCGCAGGGTCGGGTCACCCCTCCACTTT	CASSLSRRVGSPLHF
NA	TRBJ2-5	TRBV3-1/TRBV3-2	NA	TGTGCCAGCAGCCCATCATCCCACCGACTGGGGACCCAGTACTTC	CASSPSSHRLGTQYF
NA	TRBJ2-6	TRBV5-6	NA	TGTGCCAGCAGCTTGACACCTACGGGGGACTCTGGGGCCAACGTCCTGACTTTC	CASSLTPTGDSGANVLTF
TRBD1	TRBJ2-4	TRBV18	NA	TGTGCCAGCTCACCCCGACAGGGGGATGCGAACATTCAGTACTTC	CASSPRQGDANIQYF
TRBD2	TRBJ2-7	TRBV18	NA	TGTGCCAGCTCACCACGACTAGCCGAGTACGAGCAGTACTTC	CASSPRLAEYEQYF
TRBD1	TRBJ1-2	TRBV7-8	NA	TGTGCCAGCAGCTTAGTCCCGGACAGGGGGGATAACTATGGCTACACCTTC	CASSLVPDRGDNYGYTF
TRBD1	TRBJ1-4	TRBV30	NA	TGTGCCTGGACCAGGGGGCTTGGAGAAAAACTGTTTTTT	CAWTRGLGEKLFF
NA	TRBJ2-3	TRBV5-1	NA	TGCGCCAGCAGCTTACAGGGTGATACGCAGTATTTT	CASSLQGDTQYF
TRBD1	TRBJ1-1	TRBV10-2	NA	TGCGCCACCAAACAGGGGAGTAGGACTGAAGCTTTCTTT	CATKQGSRTEAFF
TRBD2	TRBJ2-2	TRBV24-1	NA	TGTGCCACCAGTGATCCCAGCGGGAGGGAGACCGGGGAGCTGTTTTTT	CATSDPSGRETGELFF
TRBD1	TRBJ1-2	TRBV7-2	once	TGTGCCAGCAGCAACAGGGGGACTAACTATGGCTACACCTTC	CASSNRGTNYGYTF